The 17 T cell receptor beta chains reported below all come from one sample, sequenced in a study of T cell responses to AZD1222 COVID-19 vaccine. Profiled with immunoSEQ multiplex PCR; TCRdb holds only in-frame clones, not every one. The data hold around 250,000 clones, with 85% to 95% observed a single time. The material sequenced was peripheral blood, taken on day 0 of AZD1222 vaccination. Receptors originate from an adult in good health.

This sequence joins TRBV3-1 (or the pseudogene TRBV3-2) and TRBJ1-4, with a weak D call TRBD1 (6 bases). Germline loops: CDR1 LGHDT, CDR2 YNNKEL (reference sequence). CDR3 length: 18 amino acids. The V and J ends lost 2 bases and 8 bases respectively, with 24 bases between them. CDR3 loop: CASSQSHATGTSGEKLFF. The CDR3 DNA is TGTGCCAGCAGCCAAAGTCACGCCACAGGGACGAGTGGGGAAAAACTGTTTTTT.

This rearrangement joins TRBV7-9 to TRBJ1-2; D not resolved. The V gene's germline CDR1 is SEHNR and CDR2 FQNEAQ (reference sequence). The CDR3 has 13 residues. Deletions cut 1 base from V and 6 bases from J, with 9 bases between. For the CDR3, the DNA is TGTGCCAGCAGCTTAGTCGTTGGAGATGGCTACACCTTC. The encoded protein is CASSLVVGDGYTF. The variable domain in full, with the rest retrieved from reference TRBV7-9 and TRBJ1-2, is DTGVSQNPRHKITKRGQNVTFRCDPISEHNRLYWYRQTLGQGPEFLTYFQNEAQLEKSRLLSDRFSAERPKGSFSTLEIQRTEQGDSAMYLCASSLVVGDGYTFGSGTRLTVV.

This clone has only one observation. This chain connects TRBV28 to TRBJ2-3; D unclear. Trimming removed 5 bases from V and 0 bases from J, with 6 bases in between. CDR1 MDHEN and CDR2 SYDVKM come from the germline V gene. This CDR3 comprises 13 residues. The CDR3 nucleotides read TGTGCCAGCAGTGCGCCGAGCACAGATACGCAGTATTTT. Protein product: CASSAPSTDTQYF.

The chain joins TRBV7-2 to TRBJ1-1, with D unclear. The length of the CDR3 is 14 residues. In germline, CDR1 is SGHTA, CDR2 FQGNSA. The V end was cut by 1 base, the J end by 1 base, with 7 bases between. Here the CDR3 reads CASSLGRRNTEAFF. For the CDR3, the DNA is TGTGCCAGCAGCTTAGGAAGGCGGAACACTGAAGCTTTCTTT.

The J gene is TRBJ2-1, the V gene TRBV7-9; TRBD2 matches at 10 bases. The germline V gene has CDR1 SEHNR and CDR2 FQNEAQ (reference sequence). The CDR3 contains 19 residues. V lost 5 bases, J lost 2 bases, and 15 bases stayed unmatched. CDR3 sequence (DNA): TGTGCCAGCAGCCCCCGTGTAGCGGGAGGTCCCGGAACCTACAATGAGCAGTTCTTC. Its protein is CASSPRVAGGPGTYNEQFF. Full variable domain (outside the CDR3, taken from reference TRBV7-9 and TRBJ2-1): DTGVSQNPRHKITKRGQNVTFRCDPISEHNRLYWYRQTLGQGPEFLTYFQNEAQLEKSRLLSDRFSAERPKGSFSTLEIQRTEQGDSAMYLCASSPRVAGGPGTYNEQFFGPGTRLTVL.

The chain joins TRBV19 to TRBJ1-1; D is perhaps TRBD1 (6 bases). CDR1 and CDR2 from the germline V gene are LNHDA and SQIVND (reference sequence). This CDR3 contains 16 residues. Trimming took 5 bases from V and 1 from J, leaving 17 bases between them. The CDR3 here is CASSVGGAASNTEAFF. The CDR3 nucleotides read TGTGCCAGTAGTGTTGGGGGGGCCGCCTCGAACACTGAAGCTTTCTTT. Full variable domain (rest looked up from reference TRBV19 and TRBJ1-1): DGGITQSPKYLFRKEGQNVTLSCEQNLNHDAMYWYRQDPGQGLRLIYYSQIVNDFQKGDIAEGYSVSREKKESFPLTVTSAQKNPTAFYLCASSVGGAASNTEAFFGQGTRLTVV.

This chain uses TRBV12-3 or TRBV12-4 with TRBJ1-1, with 9 bases lining up with TRBD1. Trimming cost V 4 bases and J 13 bases; bases outside gene matches: 7. This CDR3 is 12 amino acids long. The CDR3 sequence: CASSSQGARDFF. Written as DNA, the CDR3 is TGTGCCAGCAGTTCACAGGGGGCGCGGGATTTCTTT.

In regard to this clone: The junction and the germline gene differ at one end; a read error may be behind it. This sequence joins TRBV5-4 and TRBJ2-3; no reliable D call. The V gene's germline CDR1 is SGHNT and CDR2 YYREEE (reference sequence). This CDR3 comprises 11 residues. CDR3: CASSFLFSRNF. CDR3 sequence (DNA): TGTGCCAGCAGCTTTCTCTTCTCCAGGAATTTT. Filled out from reference TRBV5-4 and TRBJ2-3, the complete variable domain reads ETGVTQSPTHLIKTRGQQVTLRCSSQSGHNTVSWYQQALGQGPQFIFQYYREEENGRGNFPPRFSGLQFPNYSSELNVNALELDDSALYLCASSFLFSRNFGPGTRLTVL.

The chain uses TRBV28 and TRBJ1-5; D ambiguous. This CDR3 region has 14 residues. From germline, CDR1 is MDHEN and CDR2 SYDVKM. Trimming left V 1 base short and J 6 bases short, with 10 bases between. The CDR3 nucleotides are TGTGCCAGCAGTTTATCCCGCTCGAGTCAGCCCCAGCATTTT. This codes for CASSLSRSSQPQHF.

CDR3 sequence reads: CASREGFDYEQYF. The DNA for the CDR3 is TGCGCCAGCAGAGAGGGCTTTGACTACGAGCAGTACTTC. The rearrangement uses TRBV10-2 and TRBJ2-7; tentatively, D is TRBD2 (5 bases). V was cut by 6 bases and J by 3 bases, with 12 bases left in between. Germline-derived CDR1 and CDR2 are WSHSY and SAAADI. The CDR3 sequence is 13 residues long.

The chain is built from TRBV7-2 and TRBJ2-3, with D possibly TRBD2 on 5 matching bases. CDR3 length: 12 amino acids. The V gene's germline CDR1 is SGHTA and CDR2 FQGNSA. The V and J ends lost 4 bases and 10 bases respectively, with 12 bases between them. The CDR3 DNA reads TGTGCCAGCAGCTGGGCTCGGGGTGCGCAGTATTTT. Translation gives CASSWARGAQYF.

Note on this clone: The identical CDR3 is also encoded by other nucleotide sequences in the sample. V and J are TRBV5-1 and TRBJ1-5; the D is unclear. Germline V CDR1 and CDR2: SGHRS, YFSETQ. V lost 0 bases to trimming and J lost 4 bases, with 5 bases between them. The CDR3 covers 13 residues. This CDR3 is CASSLGENQPQHF. For the CDR3, the DNA is TGCGCCAGCAGCTTGGGGGAAAATCAGCCCCAGCATTTT. The complete variable domain, with remaining parts taken from reference TRBV5-1 and TRBJ1-5, reads KAGVTQTPRYLIKTRGQQVTLSCSPISGHRSVSWYQQTPGQGLQFLFEYFSETQRNKGNFPGRFSGRQFSNSRSEMNVSTLELGDSALYLCASSLGENQPQHFGDGTRLSIL.

This clone was seen only a few times. The chain links TRBV7-3 to TRBJ1-1, with 10 bases identical to TRBD1. The CDR3 sequence is 14 residues long. The germline CDR1 and CDR2 sequences are SGHTA and FQGTGA. V lost 5 bases and J lost 8; bases outside the gene matches: 8. CDR3 protein: CASSATGGLSEAFF. The CDR3 DNA reads TGTGCCAGCAGCGCGACAGGGGGCTTATCCGAAGCTTTCTTT.

This chain uses TRBV28 with TRBJ1-6; TRBD1 is a possible D gene (5 bases). Germline V gene lookup returns CDR1 MDHEN and CDR2 SYDVKM. V lost 6 bases, J lost 8 bases, and 20 bases lay in between. This CDR3 has 16 amino acids. The CDR3 coding sequence is TGTGCCAGCAGATCTTCCCCGGGGGGGTGGGATTCACCCCTCCACTTT. Its translation: CASRSSPGGWDSPLHF.

This sequence joins TRBV6-5 and TRBJ1-1; no clear D. Germline CDR1 and CDR2: MNHEY and SVGAGI. CDR3 length: 15 residues. Trimming cost V 2 bases and J 1 base, with 11 bases left between them. Here the CDR3 DNA reads TGTGCCAGCAGTTACGGGCCAGAAGGGAACACTGAAGCTTTCTTT. Encoded protein: CASSYGPEGNTEAFF.

The chain joins TRBV18 to TRBJ2-7; TRBD2 matches 9 bases. The CDR3 length is 16 residues. V trimming: 7 bases; J trimming: 6 bases; junction bases outside the gene matches: 16. CDR1 and CDR2 from the germline V gene are KGHSH and LQKENI. CDR3 protein: CASWPGPGTSLAEQYF. The CDR3 nucleotides are TGTGCCAGCTGGCCGGGTCCCGGGACTAGCTTAGCCGAGCAGTACTTC.

The V gene is TRBV7-2, the J gene TRBJ1-2; D is undetermined. The V gene lost 2 bases and the J gene lost 2 bases, with 9 bases spanning the gap. This CDR3 is 14 amino acids long. Per the germline V gene, CDR1 is SGHTA and CDR2 is FQGNSA. CDR3 protein: CASSLSRTNYGYTF. Written as DNA, the CDR3 is TGTGCCAGCAGCTTATCACGGACCAACTATGGCTACACCTTC.